A selection of T cell receptor beta chains follows, all from one sample in a study of blood T cell repertoires in COVID-19. Profiling relied on immunoSEQ multiplex PCR, and the TCRdb table lists in-frame clones only, not all of them. Of hundreds of thousands of clones in the sample, 80% to 90% were seen once. Sequenced: PBMCs or T cells enriched from blood (not recorded which). The receptors stem from a man aged 35 to 55 who had recovered from COVID-19. Each CDR3 is given with its conserved first and last residue. A D gene is named only where the DNA matches it firmly. Clone sizes are given selectively: once, few, many, or a class where the clone is expanded.

cdr3_length	v_call	d_call	clone_size	j_call	cdr3_aa	cdr3_nt
16	TRBV7-9	-	few	TRBJ2-3	CASSLPPGEYTDTQYF	TGTGCCAGCAGCCTTCCACCAGGGGAGTACACAGATACGCAGTATTTT
16	TRBV7-8	TRBD1	-	TRBJ1-5	CASSGDRAYSNQPQHF	TGTGCCAGCAGCGGGGACAGGGCCTATAGCAATCAGCCCCAGCATTTT
13	TRBV6-5	-	-	TRBJ1-6	CASRAERNSPLHF	TGTGCCAGCAGAGCAGAGCGGAATTCACCCCTCCACTTT
20	TRBV27	TRBD2	-	TRBJ2-1	CASSFISGLAAIFSYNEQFF	TGTGCCAGCAGTTTTATTTCGGGACTAGCGGCTATCTTCTCCTACAATGAGCAGTTCTTC
13	TRBV3-1/TRBV3-2	TRBD1	-	TRBJ1-2	CASSKPTGDGYTF	TGTGCCAGCAGCAAACCGACAGGGGATGGCTACACCTTC
15	TRBV6-1	-	-	TRBJ2-6	CASSEATGGANVLTF	TGTGCCAGCAGTGAAGCTACGGGAGGGGCCAACGTCCTGACTTTC
15	TRBV11-2	TRBD1	-	TRBJ1-6	CASSLAGQQNSPLHF	TGTGCCAGCAGCTTAGCGGGACAGCAAAATTCACCCCTCCACTTT
17	TRBV30	-	-	TRBJ2-2	CAWSVLVAGPLVGELFF	TGTGCCTGGAGTGTACTGGTGGCGGGCCCCCTTGTCGGGGAGCTGTTTTTT
14	TRBV7-6	TRBD1	-	TRBJ2-1	CASSLLTGDNEQFF	TGTGCCAGCAGCCTCCTAACAGGGGACAATGAGCAGTTCTTC
16	TRBV29-1	TRBD1	once	TRBJ1-1	CSVEGGQGAVKTEAFF	TGCAGCGTTGAAGGCGGACAGGGGGCGGTAAAAACTGAAGCTTTCTTT
14	TRBV19	TRBD1	-	TRBJ1-5	CASRRTGNNQPQHF	TGTGCCAGTAGACGGACAGGGAACAATCAGCCCCAGCATTTT
15	TRBV6-4	TRBD1	-	TRBJ2-1	CASSPGTGLYNEQFF	TGTGCCAGCAGCCCCGGGACAGGGTTGTACAATGAGCAGTTCTTC
13	TRBV24-1	TRBD2	medium-sized	TRBJ2-5	CATSSGSGETQYF	TGTGCCACCAGTAGCGGGAGTGGGGAGACCCAGTACTTC
17	TRBV7-8	TRBD1	-	TRBJ2-7	CASSRTTGPVSNYEQYF	TGTGCCAGCAGCCGAACGACAGGGCCAGTAAGTAACTACGAGCAGTACTTC
15	TRBV6-5	-	-	TRBJ1-1	CASSYSFVGSTEAFF	TGTGCCAGCAGTTACTCGTTTGTAGGGAGCACTGAAGCTTTCTTT
15	TRBV9	TRBD1	-	TRBJ2-2	CASSATGTGSGELFF	TGTGCCAGCAGCGCCACCGGGACAGGGTCCGGGGAGCTGTTTTTT
17	TRBV9	TRBD2	-	TRBJ2-5	CASSVGRAGGSQETQYF	TGTGCCAGCAGCGTAGGGCGAGCGGGAGGTAGCCAAGAGACCCAGTACTTC
16	TRBV7-8	-	-	TRBJ1-5	CASSRTRVFSNQPQHF	TGTGCCAGCAGCCGAACCAGGGTTTTTAGCAATCAGCCCCAGCATTTT
15	TRBV13	-	-	TRBJ2-7	CASSLAGMVVHEQYF	TGTGCCAGCAGCCTCGCGGGTATGGTCGTTCACGAGCAGTACTTC
18	TRBV21-1	-	-	TRBJ2-2	CASKIESSGRAYTGELFF	TGTGCCAGTAAAATAGAAAGTAGCGGGAGGGCCTACACCGGGGAGCTGTTTTTT
14	TRBV5-5	-	-	TRBJ2-1	CASSLGGGYNEQFF	TGTGCCAGCAGCTTGGGGGGCGGCTACAATGAGCAGTTCTTC
14	TRBV7-9	-	-	TRBJ2-1	CASRDRDITNEQFF	TGTGCCAGCAGGGACCGGGACATAACCAATGAGCAGTTCTTC
15	TRBV5-4	-	once	TRBJ2-5	CASSLLGGAQETQYF	TGTGCCAGCAGCTTGTTAGGGGGGGCACAAGAGACCCAGTACTTC
15	TRBV5-1	TRBD2	-	TRBJ2-1	CASSLASGGPNEQFF	TGCGCCAGCAGCTTGGCTAGCGGGGGTCCCAATGAGCAGTTCTTC
15	TRBV9	-	-	TRBJ2-7	CASSAYSTDYYEQYF	TGTGCCAGCAGCGCCTATTCGACAGATTACTACGAGCAGTACTTC
16	TRBV4-3	TRBD2	-	TRBJ2-1	CASSQAGTSGIYEQFF	TGCGCCAGCAGCCAGGCCGGGACTAGCGGGATCTATGAGCAGTTCTTC
12	TRBV30	-	once	TRBJ2-4	CAWSVRADIQYF	TGTGCCTGGAGTGTAAGAGCGGACATTCAGTACTTC
15	TRBV6-5	-	-	TRBJ2-1	CASKGFGGSYNEQFF	TGTGCCAGTAAAGGGTTCGGAGGGTCCTACAATGAGCAGTTCTTC
16	TRBV5-8	TRBD1	-	TRBJ2-2	CASSFGTGYRGGELFF	TGTGCCAGCAGCTTCGGGACAGGGTATCGTGGCGGGGAGCTGTTTTTT
15	TRBV27	TRBD2	-	TRBJ2-2	CASKILAGDTGELFF	TGTGCCAGCAAGATACTAGCGGGAGACACCGGGGAGCTGTTTTTT
12	TRBV29-1	-	-	TRBJ2-7	CSVPGQNYEQYF	TGCAGCGTCCCCGGACAGAACTACGAGCAGTACTTC
18	TRBV12-5	-	-	TRBJ1-1	CASGLGTPLAIRSTEAFF	TGTGCTAGTGGTTTGGGGACACCACTAGCTATTCGTAGCACTGAAGCTTTCTTT
19	TRBV18	TRBD1	-	TRBJ2-6	CASSPQHGQDFSGANVLTF	TGTGCCAGCTCACCACAACACGGACAGGACTTCTCTGGGGCCAACGTCCTGACTTTC
15	TRBV28	TRBD1	once	TRBJ2-2	CASRNRGRNTGELFF	TGTGCCAGCAGGAACAGGGGGCGGAACACCGGGGAGCTGTTTTTT
13	TRBV7-9	TRBD2	-	TRBJ2-5	CASRLAGEETQYF	TGTGCCAGCAGACTAGCGGGAGAAGAGACCCAGTACTTC
16	TRBV9	-	-	TRBJ2-1	CASSGRGGLLYNEQFF	TGTGCCAGCAGCGGAAGGGGGGGACTCCTCTACAATGAGCAGTTCTTC
16	TRBV12-5	-	-	TRBJ1-6	CASGFQTGAYNSPLHF	TGTGCTAGTGGTTTCCAGACAGGCGCGTATAATTCACCCCTCCACTTT
16	TRBV20-1	-	many	TRBJ2-7	CSASSHIGAGSYEQYF	TGCAGTGCTAGTTCCCACATTGGAGCAGGGTCCTACGAGCAGTACTTC
15	TRBV15	TRBD1	-	TRBJ2-2	CATSLGQAKRGELFF	TGTGCCACCAGCCTCGGACAGGCTAAACGAGGGGAGCTGTTTTTT
16	TRBV28	-	-	TRBJ1-5	CASSLFGRMNGQPQHF	TGTGCCAGCAGTTTATTCGGCAGGATGAACGGTCAGCCCCAGCATTTT
14	TRBV19	-	-	TRBJ2-7	CASSIQGKANEQYF	TGTGCCAGTAGTATACAGGGGAAGGCGAACGAGCAGTACTTC
16	TRBV6-2/TRBV6-3	TRBD2	-	TRBJ2-2	CASSYLASGKTGELFF	TGTGCCAGCAGTTATTTGGCTAGCGGGAAAACCGGGGAGCTGTTTTTT
16	TRBV19	TRBD1	-	TRBJ1-2	CASTNTGGAFPYGYTF	TGTGCCAGTACAAATACAGGGGGCGCTTTCCCCTATGGCTACACCTTC
11	TRBV29-1	-	once	TRBJ1-1	CSVDGATEAFF	TGCAGCGTTGACGGAGCGACTGAAGCTTTCTTT
13	TRBV5-6	-	-	TRBJ1-6	CASTGLDGRILHF	TGTGCCAGCACCGGACTAGACGGGAGAATACTCCACTTT
14	TRBV9	TRBD1	-	TRBJ1-5	CASSTQGEEQPQHF	TGTGCCAGCAGCACCCAGGGGGAGGAACAGCCCCAGCATTTT
15	TRBV19	TRBD1	-	TRBJ2-1	CASSITQGVYNEQFF	TGTGCCAGTAGTATAACCCAGGGGGTGTACAATGAGCAGTTCTTC
16	TRBV9	-	-	TRBJ2-3	CASSVEQGMIADTQYF	TGTGCCAGCAGCGTAGAACAGGGTATGATCGCAGATACGCAGTATTTT
13	TRBV12-3/TRBV12-4	TRBD2	-	TRBJ2-1	CASSQRTSREQFF	TGTGCCAGCAGTCAAAGGACTAGCCGCGAGCAGTTCTTC
15	TRBV27	TRBD2	-	TRBJ2-3	CASSFFGTSGDTQYF	TGTGCCAGCAGTTTCTTCGGGACTAGCGGAGATACGCAGTATTTT
14	TRBV28	-	-	TRBJ2-2	CASNNRGGTGELFF	TGTGCCAGCAACAACAGGGGGGGAACCGGGGAGCTGTTTTTT
17	TRBV2	TRBD1	-	TRBJ1-1	CASSEALGVGNRGRAFF	TGTGCCAGCAGTGAAGCCCTGGGAGTGGGGAACAGGGGACGGGCTTTCTTT
15	TRBV19	-	once	TRBJ1-5	CASSILALINQPQHF	TGTGCCAGTAGTATATTGGCATTGATCAATCAGCCCCAGCATTTT
13	TRBV5-1	-	-	TRBJ2-5	CASSFSGPETQYF	TGCGCCAGCAGCTTTAGTGGTCCCGAGACCCAGTACTTC
14	TRBV2	-	-	TRBJ1-1	CASSENFAHTEAFF	TGTGCCAGCAGTGAGAACTTTGCACACACTGAAGCTTTCTTT